The 20 T cell receptor beta chains below come from one sample, sequenced in a study of PD-1 blockade in classical Hodgkin lymphoma. There was relapse after autologous stem cell transplantation in every patient, and there was variation in brentuximab vedotin exposure. Generated by immunoSEQ multiplex PCR, the TCRdb table keeps only in-frame clones and is missing some. Altogether roughly 55,000 clones are present, approximately 84% being singletons, with the ten largest covering 16%. Sequencing used peripheral blood mononuclear cells (PBMCs), obtained at baseline. The origin of the receptors is a human donor with classical Hodgkin lymphoma.

The chain links TRBV7-8 to TRBJ2-1; no reliable D call. The germline gives CDR1 SGHVS, CDR2 FQNEAQ. The length of the CDR3 is 13 residues. DNA of the CDR3: TGTGCTAATATCCCGCTAGGACCGTATGAGCAGTTCTTC. Translated: CANIPLGPYEQFF. The full variable domain, completed using reference TRBV7-8 and TRBJ2-1, is GAGVSQSPRYKVAKRGQDVALRCDPISGHVSLFWYQQALGQGPEFLTYFQNEAQLDKSGLPSDRFFAERPEGSVSTLKIQRTQQEDSAVYLCANIPLGPYEQFFGPGTRLTVL.

The V gene is TRBV10-3, the J gene TRBJ1-3, with 9 bases matching TRBD1. This CDR3 is 15 amino acids long. Unmatched junction bases numbered 6, after V lost 6 bases and J lost 3 bases. Per germline, CDR1 ENHRY and CDR2 SYGVKD. The CDR3, as DNA: TGTGCCATCAGGAAACAGGGGGCACGTGGAAACACCATATATTTT. It is translated as CAIRKQGARGNTIYF.

The J gene is TRBJ1-1, the V gene TRBV7-3, with 10 positions matching TRBD1. This CDR3 has 15 residues. V shed 5 bases and J 6 bases; nucleotides not matched to a gene: 9. Germline loops: CDR1 SGHTA, CDR2 FQGTGA. CDR3 region: CASSIETGGLSEAFF. CDR3 bases: TGTGCCAGCAGCATCGAGACAGGGGGCTTATCTGAAGCTTTCTTT.

This clone was counted only a few times. CDR3 bases: TGTGCCAGCTCAGAGTTGTCAGGGTGGCACGAGCAGTACGTC. This sequence encodes CASSELSGWHEQYV. The rearrangement uses TRBV18 and TRBJ2-7, with D tentatively TRBD1 (5 bases). The germline CDR1 and CDR2 sequences are KGHSH and LQKENI. The CDR3 totals 14 residues. Trimming shortened V by 5 bases and J by 5 bases, and 16 bases separated the two germline ends.

The CDR3, as DNA: TGTGCCAGCTCACCATGGGGCGGGAGTTCACACACCGGGGAGCTGTTTTTT. Protein: CASSPWGGSSHTGELFF. This chain uses TRBV18 with TRBJ2-2, with TRBD2 identical over 7 bases. The trim removed 2 bases at V and 3 bases at J, leaving 9 bases unmatched. CDR3 size: 17 residues. Germline CDR1 is KGHSH and CDR2 is LQKENI.

This chain joins TRBV11-3 and TRBJ2-1; 8 nucleotides agree with TRBD2. V lost 5 bases, J lost 9 bases, and 9 bases stayed unmatched. The CDR3 is 14 residues long. Germline V gene lookup returns CDR1 SGHNT and CDR2 YENEEA. CDR3 sequence: CASSLPSGRTEQFF. DNA for the CDR3: TGTGCCAGCAGCCTACCCAGCGGGAGAACTGAGCAGTTCTTC.

The chain uses TRBV7-8 and TRBJ2-5; possibly TRBD1 for D (5 bases). The CDR3 is made up of 13 amino acids. Between the trimmed V and J ends, which lost 3 bases and 3 bases, there was a span of 8 bases. CDR1 and CDR2 from the germline V gene are SGHVS and FQNEAQ. The CDR3: CASSFQQEETQYF. The CDR3 region has the DNA TGTGCCAGCAGCTTCCAACAGGAAGAGACCCAGTACTTC.

This chain connects TRBV12-5 to TRBJ1-2; D uncertain. Trimming stripped 0 bases from V and 5 bases from J, with 13 bases between. Germline V CDR1 and CDR2: LGHNT, FRNRAP. This CDR3 has 15 amino acids. In DNA, the CDR3 is TGTGCTAGTGGTTTGGTACCGAGTCAACCGTATGGCTACACCTTC. Encoded protein: CASGLVPSQPYGYTF.

This chain links TRBV29-1 with TRBJ1-1; TRBD1 might be the D (5 bases). The CDR3 loop spans 14 amino acids. V was cut by 6 bases and J by 5 bases, with 19 bases left in between. Germline lookup yields CDR1 SQVTM and CDR2 ANQGSEA. As DNA, the CDR3 is TGCAGCGTCGAATCCGGGGCAGTGGAAACTGAAGCTTTCTTT. This encodes CSVESGAVETEAFF.

This clone was seen once. The chain has TRBV27 and TRBJ2-5, with unresolved D. V dropped 6 bases and J dropped 7 bases, with 9 bases sitting between them. The germline V gene encodes CDR1 MNHEY and CDR2 SMNVEV (reference sequence). This CDR3 is built from 11 residues. The CDR3 reads CASRQLGTQYF. Written as DNA, the CDR3 is TGTGCCAGCAGACAGTTGGGGACCCAGTACTTC.

The genes are TRBV15 and TRBJ2-1; the match to TRBD1 covers 7 bases. The CDR3 is 15 amino acids. V shed 3 bases and J 3 bases; nucleotides not matched to a gene: 5. Germline CDR1 and CDR2: LNHNV and YYDKDF (reference sequence). The CDR3 DNA follows: TGTGCCACCAGCAGTCTAAGGACAGGCTACAATGAGCAGTTCTTC. Its protein product is CATSSLRTGYNEQFF.

V is TRBV4-1 and J is TRBJ2-1; D is uncertain. Germline loops: CDR1 MGHRA, CDR2 YSYEKL. The CDR3 length is 15 residues. V lost 4 bases, J lost 0 bases, and 10 bases lay in between. CDR3 in DNA: TGCGCCAGCAGCCCCGCGGAGAGCTCCTACAATGAGCAGTTCTTC. It codes for CASSPAESSYNEQFF.

The CDR3 nucleotides read TGTGCCTGGAGTGCGGGACTCCAAGAGACCCAGTACTTC. Protein product: CAWSAGLQETQYF. This rearrangement joins TRBV30 to TRBJ2-5, with D perhaps TRBD2 (6 bases). Germline assignment: CDR1 GTSNPN and CDR2 SVGIG (reference sequence). Trimming took off 1 base at V and 1 base at J, with 7 bases between the two ends. The CDR3 is 13 amino acids.

CDR3 in amino acids: CASSLVSGNPNEQYF. CDR3 nucleotide sequence: TGCGCCAGCAGCTTGGTTAGCGGGAACCCTAACGAGCAGTACTTC. The chain employs TRBV5-1 and TRBJ2-7; the match to TRBD2 covers 8 bases. V trimming: 0 bases; J trimming: 5 bases; junction bases outside the gene matches: 7. The CDR3 length is 15 residues. Germline loops: CDR1 SGHRS, CDR2 YFSETQ.

The chain joins TRBV11-2 to TRBJ2-1, with D tentatively TRBD2 (5 bases). CDR1 and CDR2 from the germline V gene are SGHAT and FQNNGV. CDR3 length: 13 amino acids. V lost 4 bases and J lost 10, with 14 bases in between. DNA for the CDR3: TGTGCCAGCAGCTCCTTGAGGGCATGGGAGCAGTTCTTC. This codes for CASSSLRAWEQFF.

The V call is TRBV2, the J call TRBJ1-3, with unresolved D. Trimming left V 1 base short and J 5 bases short, with 3 bases between. This CDR3 has 12 residues. The germline V gene encodes CDR1 SNHLY and CDR2 FYNNEI. CDR3 sequence reads: CASSEGRNTIYF. In nucleotides, the CDR3 is TGTGCCAGCAGTGAAGGTCGAAACACCATATATTTT.

The chain links TRBV18 to TRBJ1-1; D not resolved. V lost 2 bases to trimming and J lost 5 bases, with 3 bases between them. CDR3 length equals 11 residues. CDR1 KGHSH and CDR2 LQKENI come from the germline V gene. CDR3 protein: CASSPSTEAFF. The CDR3 DNA reads as TGTGCCAGCTCACCATCGACTGAAGCTTTCTTT.

The J gene is TRBJ2-5, the V gene TRBV7-3; 8 bases are a match to TRBD1. The CDR3 covers 13 residues. Germline-derived CDR1 and CDR2 are SGHTA and FQGTGA. V lost 5 bases and J lost 4; bases outside the gene matches: 3. The CDR3 DNA follows: TGTGCCAGCAGCCAAGACAGGGGAGAGACCCAGTACTTC. This sequence encodes CASSQDRGETQYF.

This chain uses TRBV19 with TRBJ2-7; 7 bases are shared with TRBD1. CDR1 and CDR2 from the germline V gene are LNHDA and SQIVND (reference sequence). Trimming took 5 bases from V and 1 from J; bases not matched to a gene: 5. The CDR3 is 14 residues long. As DNA, the CDR3 is TGTGCCAGTAGTTTCCCGGGACAGTCCTACGAGCAGTACTTC. Protein sequence: CASSFPGQSYEQYF.

The chain uses TRBV5-4 and TRBJ2-5; D gene unclear. The CDR3 is 13 residues long. V was trimmed by 2 bases and J by 5 bases, leaving 10 bases between them. CDR1 is SGHNT, CDR2 YYREEE, per germline (reference sequence). DNA of the CDR3: TGTGCCAGCAGCTTAGGAGCTGAGGAGACCCAGTACTTC. It specifies CASSLGAEETQYF.